Sequencing of this T cell receptor (beta chain) was carried out in a study of T-cell memory formation after mild COVID-19. TCR alpha and TCR beta cDNA libraries carrying sample barcodes and UMIs came from 5'RACE with constant-segment primers. In TCRdb, the 5' RACE reads were re-called with MiXCR into one record per CDR3 protein. The sample yields about 200,000 distinct CDR3 sequences, 16% seen once. Trimming shortened V by 5 bases and J by 4 bases, and 7 bases separated the two germline ends. Germline V lookup: CDR1 KGHDR, CDR2 SFDVKD. The CDR3 is 12 residues long. Sequenced material: PBMCs or a T cell subset sorted from them (not recorded which). The V call is TRBV24-1, the J call TRBJ2-5; D ambiguous. The clonotype comes from an adult woman who had mild COVID-19 (a few samples of this study predate the infection). Cell type and time point are not known. The CDR3 DNA reads TGTGCCACCAGTGTATGGGGAGAGACCCAGTACTTC. Amino acid sequence: CATSVWGETQYF.